A selection of T cell receptor beta chains follows, all from one sample in a study of T cells after yellow fever vaccination. TCRdb re-analysed the 5' RACE reads in MiXCR, keeping a single row per CDR3 protein. The sample contains around 40,000 distinct CDR3 sequences, 6.8% of which appear only once. The specimen comprised CD8+ T cells not binding an NS4B(214-222) dextramer, sorted from PBMCs, sampled 45 days after the yellow fever booster vaccination. The receptors stem from a man aged 25 to 40 who received the YFV17D yellow fever vaccine. The CDR3 runs from the conserved cysteine through the conserved F or W. A D gene is named only where the DNA matches it firmly. The size entry gives how often the clone was seen (once, few, many) or a class if it is expanded.

V	D	size	J	CDR3	DNA
TRBV11-2	NA	many	TRBJ2-5	CATLLGETQYF	TGTGCCACCCTCCTCGGGGAGACCCAGTACTTC
TRBV20-1	NA	medium-sized	TRBJ2-7	CSARDRKDYEQYF	TGCAGTGCTAGAGATCGGAAGGACTACGAGCAGTACTTC
TRBV4-3	TRBD1	many	TRBJ2-7	CASSAGQGYEQYF	TGCGCCAGCAGCGCAGGACAGGGCTACGAGCAGTACTTC
TRBV6-5	TRBD1	many	TRBJ1-1	CASSYQASGQGHTEAFF	TGTGCCAGCAGTTACCAAGCGTCCGGACAGGGTCACACTGAAGCTTTCTTT
TRBV30	NA	few	TRBJ1-1	CAWSRAGDTEAFF	TGTGCCTGGAGCAGGGCGGGAGACACTGAAGCTTTCTTT
TRBV29-1	NA	many	TRBJ2-2	CSVEAPNTGELFF	TGCAGCGTTGAAGCCCCCAACACCGGGGAGCTGTTTTTT
TRBV12-3/TRBV12-4	NA	few	TRBJ1-1	CASSKLVEAFF	TGTGCCAGCAGTAAATTGGTTGAAGCTTTCTTT
TRBV6-5	NA	many	TRBJ2-7	CASSYSIDYEQYF	TGTGCCAGCAGTTATTCAATCGACTACGAGCAGTACTTC
TRBV2	TRBD2	many	TRBJ2-3	CASSEIQGARGGDTQYF	TGTGCCAGCAGTGAAATCCAGGGTGCTCGGGGGGGGGATACGCAGTATTTT
TRBV10-3	NA	many	TRBJ1-1	CARTAMNTEAFF	TGTGCCAGGACAGCCATGAACACTGAAGCTTTCTTT
TRBV25-1	TRBD1	many	TRBJ2-5	CASTQGTGLETQYF	TGTGCCAGCACCCAGGGGACAGGGTTAGAGACCCAGTACTTC
TRBV5-1	NA	many	TRBJ1-1	CASKEGGSEAFF	TGCGCCAGTAAAGAGGGGGGGTCTGAAGCTTTCTTT
TRBV29-1	NA	many	TRBJ2-1	CSVPSDRSSYNEQFF	TGCAGCGTCCCCTCCGACAGGTCCTCCTACAATGAGCAGTTCTTC
TRBV5-1	NA	many	TRBJ1-1	CASSLARGYTEAFF	TGCGCCAGCAGCTTGGCGCGGGGTTACACTGAAGCTTTCTTT
TRBV20-1	NA	few	TRBJ2-7	CSANGVEQYF	TGCAGTGCTAACGGGGTCGAGCAGTACTTC
TRBV12-3/TRBV12-4	NA	many	TRBJ2-2	CASGSSTGELFF	TGTGCCAGCGGGTCTAGTACGGGGGAGCTGTTTTTT
TRBV29-1	NA	many	TRBJ2-3	CSVEGDWGPSTDTQYF	TGCAGCGTTGAAGGTGACTGGGGACCCAGCACAGATACGCAGTATTTT
TRBV7-2	TRBD1	few	TRBJ2-2	CASSLGTGGTTGELFF	TGTGCCAGCAGCTTAGGGACAGGGGGAACCACCGGGGAGCTGTTTTTT
TRBV5-6	NA	few	TRBJ2-1	CASSSTVSYNEQFF	TGTGCCAGCTCTTCGACAGTCTCCTACAATGAGCAGTTCTTC
TRBV5-1	NA	many	TRBJ2-3	CASSTGTVVTDTQYF	TGCGCCAGCAGCACCGGGACGGTGGTCACAGATACGCAGTATTTT
TRBV12-5	TRBD1	many	TRBJ2-7	CANKTGRHEQYF	TGTGCTAACAAGACAGGGCGCCACGAGCAGTACTTC
TRBV27	NA	many	TRBJ1-4	CASSPAGGPKLFF	TGTGCCAGCAGCCCCGCCGGGGGGCCAAAACTGTTTTTT
TRBV12-3/TRBV12-4	NA	few	TRBJ2-3	CASSPTGTLTDTQYF	TGTGCCAGCAGTCCGACCGGGACCCTCACGGATACGCAGTATTTT